This T cell receptor (beta chain) came from a study of T cell responses to AZD1222 COVID-19 vaccine. Clones were sequenced by immunoSEQ multiplex PCR, and TCRdb holds only the in-frame ones, with some missing. The profile covers approximately 82,000 clones, with 70% to 90% appearing a single time and about 12% taken by the ten largest. The CDR3 is 16 residues long. The germline V gene has CDR1 SGHKS and CDR2 YYEKEE (reference sequence). The V end lost 1 base, the J end lost 0 bases, and 11 bases lay between the germline ends. This TCR was sampled from an adult in good health. This specimen was peripheral blood, taken on day 0 of AZD1222 vaccination. This chain links TRBV5-5 with TRBJ1-5, with D maybe TRBD1 (5 bases). The CDR3 nucleotides are TGTGCCAGCAGCTTGTACGGGGCAAATAGCAATCAGCCCCAGCATTTT. It translates to CASSLYGANSNQPQHF.